The clone carrying this T cell receptor beta chain turned up a few times. This sample was included in a study of blood T cell repertoires in COVID-19. Background on the study: Sites across the United States, Italy and Spain contributed samples from acute and convalescent COVID-19.

From germline, CDR1 is SGDLS and CDR2 YYNGEE. Trimming took 3 bases from V and 2 from J, leaving 19 bases between them. This CDR3 spans 17 amino acids. Method: immunoSEQ multiplex PCR; TCRdb's copy keeps in-frame clones and lacks some. The sample lists around 70,000 clones, 90% seen once, with roughly 1.5% in the top ten. The clonotype was recovered from a man aged 45-65 years with acute or convalescent COVID-19. The chain recombines TRBV9 with TRBJ2-3, with D possibly matching TRBD1 (7 bases). The sample comprised peripheral blood. This CDR3 reads CASSDNPEGALTDTQYF. CDR3 DNA: TGTGCCAGCAGCGACAACCCGGAGGGGGCCCTCACAGATACGCAGTATTTT.